This T cell receptor (beta chain) was recorded in a study of blood T cell repertoires in COVID-19. The V and J ends lost 4 bases and 2 bases respectively, with 10 bases between them. Germline V lookup: CDR1 SGHRS, CDR2 YFSETQ. The CDR3 length is 14 residues. Clones were sequenced by immunoSEQ multiplex PCR, and TCRdb holds only the in-frame ones, with some missing. The sample consists of tens of thousands of clones, roughly 91% of them appearing once. The chain links TRBV5-1 to TRBJ1-5; unclear D gene. The sequence was collected from a woman aged 50 to 60 in a cohort sampled during active COVID-19. Material: peripheral blood. CDR3 residues: CASSAGMGNQPQHF. DNA for the CDR3: TGCGCCAGCAGCGCCGGGATGGGCAATCAGCCCCAGCATTTT. Supplemented by reference TRBV5-1 and TRBJ1-5, the full variable domain reads KAGVTQTPRYLIKTRGQQVTLSCSPISGHRSVSWYQQTPGQGLQFLFEYFSETQRNKGNFPGRFSGRQFSNSRSEMNVSTLELGDSALYLCASSAGMGNQPQHFGDGTRLSIL.